Many counts were recorded for the clone carrying this T cell receptor beta chain. The antigen is unknown. Diagnosis of hyperthyroidism was new in patients aged 18 to 65, and its duration was under 2 months. The authors took PBMCs from 10 ml fresh peripheral blood. Germline CDR1 DFQATT, CDR2 SNEGSKA (reference sequence). This CDR3 is 13 amino acids long. With 4 bases removed from V and 3 bases from J, the gap between germline ends came to 13 bases. These data belong to a study of T cells in Graves' hyperthyroidism and ophthalmopathy. Study overall: Initial diagnosis, before any treatment, was when peripheral blood was collected. Study-level findings and limits: Most expanded thyroid clonotypes above 0.001 also appeared in blood.

TCR beta CDR3 region amplification was performed from RNA transcripts. A set of HTBI primers served as the primers for a first-round RT-PCR of the TCR CDR3. TCRdb re-analysed the multiplex PCR reads in MiXCR, keeping a single row per CDR3 protein. Among 250,000 or so distinct CDR3 sequences listed, 15% were seen once. The sample comprised blood. The receptor was isolated from a woman in her 50s with Graves' hyperthyroidism that later progressed to Graves' ophthalmopathy. The rearrangement uses TRBV20-1 and TRBJ2-7; tentative D call: TRBD2 (6 bases). Written as DNA, the CDR3 is TGCAGTGCTAAAGGGACTCCCTTCTACGAGCAGTACTTC. Amino acids: CSAKGTPFYEQYF.